A single sample is the source of the 22 T cell receptor beta chains below, sequenced in a study of T-cell reconstitution after alpha-beta-depleted transplantation in children. Preparation of the TCRbeta library used unique molecular identifiers. TCRdb reprocessed the PCR reads with MiXCR, giving one entry per CDR3 protein. The table includes 200,000 to 250,000 distinct CDR3 sequences, 9.7% detected once. Sequenced material: PBMCs from the stem cell graft donor, taken from the stem cell graft. The receptors here all came from a human donor who donated a stem cell graft to a child with SCID.

This clonotype was recorded at least ten times. CDR3 amino acids: CASSAPPAKDTEAFF. In DNA form, the CDR3 reads TGTGCCAGCAGTGCACCCCCGGCGAAGGACACTGAAGCTTTCTTT. The genes are TRBV2 and TRBJ1-1, with D hard to call. Germline lookup yields CDR1 SNHLY and CDR2 FYNNEI. Trimming took 4 bases from V and 3 from J, leaving 15 bases between them. CDR3 length: 15 residues. Variable domain in full (rest from reference TRBV2 and TRBJ1-1): EPEVTQTPSHQVTQMGQEVILRCVPISNHLYFYWYRQILGQKVEFLVSFYNNEISEKSEIFDDQFSVERPDGSNFTLKIRSTKLEDSAMYFCASSAPPAKDTEAFFGQGTRLTVV.

The chain joins TRBV5-1 to TRBJ2-4, with 7 bases fitting TRBD1. The V gene end was trimmed by 4 bases and the J gene end by 9 bases; junction bases not matched to a gene: 10. Germline CDR1 SGHRS, CDR2 YFSETQ. The CDR3 has 14 residues. For the CDR3, the DNA is TGCGCCAGCAGCCTCTCGGACAGGTTGGGCATTCAGTACTTC. Translation: CASSLSDRLGIQYF.

This clonotype appeared many times. The genes are TRBV7-3 and TRBJ1-1; D not resolved. The CDR3 has 14 amino acids. Germline V gene data show CDR1 as SGHTA and CDR2 as FQGTGA. Trimming removed 1 base at V and 5 bases at J, with 11 bases between. CDR3 sequence (DNA): TGTGCCAGCAGCTTAATCGGCCCAACGACTGAAGCTTTCTTT. It specifies CASSLIGPTTEAFF.

This clonotype showed up many times. This chain joins TRBV29-1 and TRBJ1-2; D possibly corresponds to TRBD1 (5 bases). Germline loops: CDR1 SQVTM, CDR2 ANQGSEA. CDR3 length equals 14 residues. With 0 bases removed from V and 4 bases from J, the gap between germline ends came to 12 bases. As DNA, the CDR3 is TGCAGCGTTGAAGATCGGGGGACCTCCTATGGCTACACCTTC. Translation: CSVEDRGTSYGYTF. Full variable domain (remainder filled in from reference TRBV29-1 and TRBJ1-2): SAVISQKPSRDICQRGTSLTIQCQVDSQVTMMFWYRQQPGQSLTLIATANQGSEATYESGFVIDKFPISRPNLTFSTLTVSNMSPEDSSIYLCSVEDRGTSYGYTFGSGTRLTVV.

This clonotype was detected many times. The chain combines TRBV20-1 with TRBJ2-3; 10 nucleotides align to TRBD2. The CDR3 spans 15 residues. Germline CDR1 and CDR2: DFQATT and SNEGSKA (reference sequence). V shed 6 bases and J 0 bases; nucleotides not matched to a gene: 6. CDR3 amino acids: CSARTSGPSTDTQYF. The CDR3 DNA follows: TGCAGTGCGCGGACTAGCGGACCTAGCACAGATACGCAGTATTTT.

The sample holds many counts of this clonotype. V usage is TRBV4-1 and J usage is TRBJ2-5, with a tentative D call TRBD2 (5 bases). CDR1 is MGHRA, CDR2 YSYEKL, per germline. Deletions cut 1 base from V and 5 bases from J, with 14 bases between. The CDR3 covers 15 residues. The CDR3 nucleotides are TGCGCCAGCAGCCAAGTTGCGGGTACGGGTGAGACCCAGTACTTC. This gives the protein CASSQVAGTGETQYF.

This clonotype was seen at least ten times. The chain has TRBV5-1 and TRBJ1-5; D uncertain. The V and J ends lost 1 base and 6 bases respectively, with 8 bases between them. Germline CDR1 is SGHRS and CDR2 is YFSETQ. The CDR3 totals 13 residues. The CDR3 protein is CASSLMPGQPQHF. The CDR3 DNA follows: TGCGCCAGCAGCTTGATGCCGGGTCAGCCCCAGCATTTT. Full variable domain (rest looked up from reference TRBV5-1 and TRBJ1-5): KAGVTQTPRYLIKTRGQQVTLSCSPISGHRSVSWYQQTPGQGLQFLFEYFSETQRNKGNFPGRFSGRQFSNSRSEMNVSTLELGDSALYLCASSLMPGQPQHFGDGTRLSIL.

In its sample, this clonotype was seen many times. This chain connects TRBV7-2 to TRBJ1-1; the D is unclear. The germline gives CDR1 SGHTA, CDR2 FQGNSA. V was shortened by 10 bases and J by 5 bases, with 20 bases between the two germline ends. The CDR3 totals 14 residues. The CDR3 DNA follows: TGTGCCACTCAGGTGGAAGGAAGAGCAACTGAAGCTTTCTTT. It codes for CATQVEGRATEAFF.

A remark on this clonotype: A much larger clone sits a single nucleotide away, making a read error possible. V gene TRBV7-3 combines with J gene TRBJ2-2, with TRBD1 identical over 9 bases. The germline CDR1 and CDR2 sequences are SGHTA and FQGTGA. The CDR3 extends over 16 amino acids. The V and J ends lost 3 bases and 6 bases, in that order; junction bases with no gene match: 8. CDR3 residues: CASSFRDRASSGELFF. CDR3 nucleotide sequence: TGTGCCAGCAGCTTCCGGGACAGGGCTTCCTCCGGGGAGCTGTTTTTT. Based on the CDR3 plus reference TRBV7-3 and TRBJ2-2, the full variable domain is GAGVSQTPSNKVTEKGKYVELRCDPISGHTALYWYRQSLGQGPEFLIYFQGTGAADDSGLPNDRFFAVRPEGSVSTLKIQRTERGDSAVYLCASSFRDRASSGELFFGEGSRLTVL.

This clonotype was seen at least ten times. The genes are TRBV7-9 and TRBJ1-1, with unresolved D. Germline CDR1 is SEHNR and CDR2 is FQNEAQ (reference sequence). The length of the CDR3 is 13 residues. V was cut by 3 bases and J by 7 bases, with 12 bases left in between. The CDR3: CASSFPGPYEAFF. The CDR3 nucleotides read TGTGCCAGCAGCTTTCCGGGCCCCTATGAAGCTTTCTTT.

Details on this clonotype: One base away lies a much larger clone, so this may be a sequencing read error. The chain uses TRBV27 and TRBJ2-3; D is uncertain. Germline V CDR1 and CDR2: MNHEY, SMNVEV (reference sequence). The CDR3 covers 13 residues. The V gene lost 6 bases and the J gene lost 5 bases, with 12 bases spanning the gap. The CDR3 protein is CASSIPGLDTQYF. The DNA of the CDR3 is TGTGCCAGCAGCATCCCGGGCTTAGATACGCAGTATTTT.

This clonotype has just a few counts. The genes are TRBV5-1 and TRBJ1-1; maybe TRBD1 (6 bases). The length of the CDR3 is 13 residues. Germline-derived CDR1 and CDR2 are SGHRS and YFSETQ. The V and J ends lost 1 base and 5 bases respectively, with 9 bases between them. The CDR3 loop is CASSLTGQTEAFF. The CDR3 DNA is TGCGCCAGCAGCTTGACAGGACAGACTGAAGCTTTCTTT.

This clonotype has just a few counts. The V call is TRBV2, the J call TRBJ2-5; TRBD2 matches 7 bases. Unmatched junction bases numbered 12, after V lost 7 bases and J lost 1 base. Germline CDR1 is SNHLY and CDR2 is FYNNEI. CDR3 length: 16 amino acids. CDR3 sequence: CASIQRRGEIQETQYF. The DNA for the CDR3 is TGTGCCAGCATCCAGCGACGGGGGGAGATCCAAGAGACCCAGTACTTC.

This clonotype has at least ten counts. The rearrangement joins TRBV7-8 to TRBJ1-6; perhaps TRBD1 as D (6 bases). The CDR3 extends over 18 amino acids. V gave up 5 bases and J gave up 5 bases, with 22 bases separating them. CDR1 and CDR2 (germline): SGHVS, FQNEAQ. For the CDR3, the DNA is TGTGCCAGCAGCCGACATTCCGGGGGCGGGAAAAATAATTCACCCCTCCACTTT. Translation: CASSRHSGGGKNNSPLHF.

This clonotype was recorded at least ten times. V and J are TRBV15 and TRBJ2-3; D unclear. Germline values: CDR1 LNHNV, CDR2 YYDKDF (reference sequence). Trimming left V 0 bases short and J 0 bases short, with 13 bases between. The CDR3 is 17 amino acids. Here the CDR3 DNA reads TGTGCCACCAGCAGAGATCCAAGCGTACCCAGCACAGATACGCAGTATTTT. The encoded protein is CATSRDPSVPSTDTQYF.

Many counts were recorded for this clonotype. V and J are TRBV4-1 and TRBJ1-6; D perhaps matches TRBD1 (5 bases). The CDR3 is 16 residues long. Germline CDR1 MGHRA, CDR2 YSYEKL. V was clipped by 2 bases and J by 9 bases, with 17 bases between them. The CDR3 here is CASSQRSVQGISPLHF. In nucleotides, the CDR3 is TGCGCCAGCAGCCAAAGATCGGTGCAGGGAATTTCACCCCTCCACTTT.

This clonotype has at least ten counts. This chain links TRBV11-2 with TRBJ2-7, with D unresolved. V lost 1 base and J 8 bases, leaving 9 bases between the germline ends. Germline values: CDR1 SGHAT, CDR2 FQNNGV. CDR3 size: 12 residues. DNA for the CDR3: TGTGCCAGCAGCTTAGCGATCTCCAAGCAGTACTTC. This sequence encodes CASSLAISKQYF. The whole variable domain, filled in from reference TRBV11-2 and TRBJ2-7, reads EAGVAQSPRYKIIEKRQSVAFWCNPISGHATLYWYQQILGQGPKLLIQFQNNGVVDDSQLPKDRFSAERLKGVDSTLKIQPAKLEDSAVYLCASSLAISKQYFGPGTRLTVT.

This clonotype was recorded at least ten times. The chain combines TRBV5-1 with TRBJ2-1; TRBD1 matches 7 bases. V lost 0 bases to trimming and J lost 2 bases; unmatched junction nucleotides: 17. Germline V CDR1 and CDR2: SGHRS, YFSETQ. The CDR3 consists of 20 residues. CDR3 in amino acids: CASSLANREWGQTAYNEQFF. CDR3 DNA: TGCGCCAGCAGCTTGGCCAACCGTGAATGGGGACAGACCGCCTACAATGAGCAGTTCTTC.

This clonotype was observed many times. The chain combines TRBV4-1 with TRBJ2-1, with 14 positions matching TRBD2. V lost 4 bases and J lost 6; bases outside the gene matches: 8. There are 17 residues in the CDR3. CDR1 is MGHRA, CDR2 YSYEKL, per germline. The CDR3 is CASSLPDGLAGGNEQFF. CDR3 DNA sequence: TGCGCCAGCAGCCTACCTGACGGACTAGCGGGGGGCAATGAGCAGTTCTTC.

This clonotype was seen at least ten times. The chain links TRBV4-1 to TRBJ2-3, with D possibly being TRBD2 (6 bases). This CDR3 is built from 16 residues. V gave up 1 base and J gave up 0 bases, with 11 bases separating them. The germline CDR1 and CDR2 sequences are MGHRA and YSYEKL. The CDR3 reads CASSQGQRVSTDTQYF. CDR3 sequence (DNA): TGCGCCAGCAGCCAAGGACAGCGGGTTAGCACAGATACGCAGTATTTT.

This clonotype was detected many times. CDR3 sequence reads: CAWSRQGYEQYF. CDR3 bases: TGTGCCTGGAGTAGGCAGGGTTACGAGCAGTACTTC. The chain joins TRBV30 to TRBJ2-7; TRBD1 is a possible D gene (5 bases). CDR3 length: 12 amino acids. CDR1 is GTSNPN and CDR2 is SVGIG in the germline V gene (reference sequence). Trimming left V 2 bases short and J 4 bases short, with 9 bases between. Full variable domain (rest looked up from reference TRBV30 and TRBJ2-7): SQTIHQWPATLVQPVGSPLSLECTVEGTSNPNLYWYRQAAGRGLQLLFYSVGIGQISSEVPQNLSASRPQDRQFILSSKKLLLSDSGFYLCAWSRQGYEQYFGPGTRLTVT.

Points on this clonotype: A much larger clone differs from this one at a single base, so this may be a read error. This rearrangement joins TRBV29-1 to TRBJ2-3; 15 bases map to TRBD2. In germline, CDR1 is SQVTM, CDR2 ANQGSEA. The CDR3 spans 16 residues. The CDR3 DNA reads TGCAGCGTTGGTGGACTAGCGGGGGGGCCCACAAATACGCAGTATTTT. This codes for CSVGGLAGGPTNTQYF.